These 20 T cell receptor beta chains came from one sample sequenced in a study of Graves' ophthalmopathy and Graves' hyperthyroidism. From RNA, the CDR3 regions of TCR beta chains were amplified and sequenced. Second-round multiplex PCR came after a first-round RT-PCR that employed HTBI primers. TCRdb used MiXCR to reprocess the multiplex PCR reads, holding one entry per CDR3 protein. The sample has roughly 50,000 distinct CDR3 sequences, approximately 45% seen once. Input material: peripheral blood. Receptors were obtained from an adult woman with Graves' ophthalmopathy.

A remark on this clonotype: No conserved phenylalanine or tryptophan ends this CDR3, so it is likely a read error. The genes are TRBV7-3 and TRBJ2-1; D is possibly TRBD2 (6 bases). The germline V gene has CDR1 SGHTA and CDR2 FQGTGA. The V end was cut by 0 bases, the J end by 9 bases, with 15 bases between. The CDR3 extends over 15 amino acids. CDR3 in DNA: TGTGCCAGCAGCTTAACTAGCGGAAGGGCCGCTGAGCAGTTCTGC. The encoded protein is CASSLTSGRAAEQFC.

This clonotype has a count of ten or more. The rearrangement joins TRBV7-2 to TRBJ2-3, with D possibly matching TRBD1 (5 bases). Germline V gives CDR1 SGHTA, CDR2 FQGNSA. The CDR3 extends over 13 amino acids. V was pared by 1 base and J by 6 bases, with 8 bases between. The CDR3 protein is CASSLGGRDTQYF. DNA of the CDR3: TGTGCCAGCAGCTTAGGGGGCCGGGATACGCAGTATTTT.

The rearrangement joins TRBV7-2 to TRBJ1-2; 10 bases match TRBD1. Germline CDR1 and CDR2: SGHTA and FQGNSA. The CDR3 is 16 amino acids. With 4 bases clipped from V and 4 bases from J, the junction kept 9 bases outside the gene matches. In nucleotides, the CDR3 is TGTGCCAGCAGCTCGGATAGACAGGGGGCGCGCTATGGCTACACCTTC. This codes for CASSSDRQGARYGYTF.

At least ten counts were recorded for this clonotype. The chain is built from TRBV9 and TRBJ2-7, with 8 nucleotides matching TRBD2. CDR3 size: 15 residues. The V and J ends lost 4 bases and 2 bases, in that order; junction bases with no gene match: 8. Germline V CDR1 and CDR2: SGDLS, YYNGEE. CDR3 region: CASSPRSSGTYEQYF. DNA for the CDR3: TGTGCCAGCAGCCCCCGGAGTAGCGGGACCTACGAGCAGTACTTC.

This clonotype was detected ten times or more. The genes are TRBV4-1 and TRBJ2-5, with 10 bases aligning to TRBD2. Germline trimming cut 10 bases from V and 1 base from J; bases unmatched to any gene: 9. The V gene's germline CDR1 is MGHRA and CDR2 YSYEKL. The CDR3 has 15 residues. The CDR3 here is CATSGEREGQETQYF. CDR3 in DNA: TGCGCCACCTCCGGGGAGCGGGAGGGCCAAGAGACCCAGTACTTC.

The chain carries TRBV20-1 and TRBJ2-1; D perhaps matches TRBD2 (5 bases). The germline V gene encodes CDR1 DFQATT and CDR2 SNEGSKA (reference sequence). The CDR3 totals 14 residues. The germline V and J ends were trimmed by 6 bases and 6 bases, with 18 bases remaining between them. Here the CDR3 DNA reads TGCAGTGCCAGCGGCCTATCGGGCTTCAATGAGCAGTTCTTC. Protein sequence: CSASGLSGFNEQFF.

The J gene is TRBJ2-1, the V gene TRBV29-1, with D perhaps TRBD2 (5 bases). The CDR3 runs to 11 residues. V was cut by 5 bases and J by 8 bases, with 10 bases left in between. CDR1 SQVTM and CDR2 ANQGSEA come from the germline V gene. DNA of the CDR3: TGCAGCGTTTTAGCGCACGATGAGCAGTTCTTC. It codes for CSVLAHDEQFF.

The table lists this clonotype with many counts. This sequence joins TRBV5-1 and TRBJ1-1; 9 positions match TRBD1. CDR1 and CDR2 (germline): SGHRS, YFSETQ. J was trimmed by 7 bases and V by 7 bases; bases with no gene match: 11. The CDR3 totals 14 residues. The CDR3 loop reads CASARDRDTFEAFF. DNA for the CDR3: TGCGCCAGCGCCCGGGACAGGGATACTTTTGAAGCTTTCTTT.

This chain connects TRBV19 to TRBJ2-2; D gene ambiguous. The CDR3 spans 13 residues. V was pared by 7 bases and J by 5 bases, with 11 bases between. CDR1 and CDR2 from the germline V gene are LNHDA and SQIVND (reference sequence). The CDR3, as DNA: TGTGCCAGTACTGTCCCCCTGACCGGGGAGCTGTTTTTT. Its protein is CASTVPLTGELFF.

CDR3 in amino acids: CRVSSGRALEETQYF. CDR3 nucleotides: TGCAGGGTATCTAGCGGGAGGGCCCTGGAAGAGACCCAGTACTTC. This chain connects TRBV20-1 to TRBJ2-5, with 12 bases identical to TRBD2. This CDR3 has 15 residues. CDR1 DFQATT and CDR2 SNEGSKA come from the germline V gene (reference sequence).

With regard to this clonotype: This clone may be a read error of a much larger clone one base away. The chain has TRBV4-1 and TRBJ2-5; either TRBD1 or TRBD2 may supply D (6 bases each). Looked up from germline, CDR1 is MGHRA and CDR2 is YSYEKL. With 0 bases removed from V and 7 bases from J, the gap between germline ends came to 15 bases. The CDR3 extends over 15 amino acids. Here the CDR3 reads CASSQDSGGERTQYF. The DNA for the CDR3 is TGCGCCAGCAGCCAAGATTCCGGGGGCGAAAGGACCCAGTACTTC.

This clonotype has a count of ten or more. V usage is TRBV20-1 and J usage is TRBJ2-1; D might be TRBD1 or TRBD2, each matching 5 bases. This CDR3 spans 15 amino acids. Germline V lookup: CDR1 DFQATT, CDR2 SNEGSKA (reference sequence). V was shortened by 0 bases and J by 9 bases, with 18 bases between the two germline ends. Here the CDR3 DNA reads TGCAGTGCTAGAGATACAGGCACCTTGGGGAGTGAGCAGTTCTTC. Its translation: CSARDTGTLGSEQFF.

This rearrangement joins TRBV29-1 to TRBJ2-7, with D hard to call. V was trimmed by 4 bases and J by 1 base, leaving 11 bases between them. Per the germline V gene, CDR1 is SQVTM and CDR2 is ANQGSEA. This CDR3 spans 13 amino acids. CDR3 sequence (DNA): TGCAGCGTTGTACAGCCTTCTTCCTACGAGCAGTACTTC. Translated, it gives CSVVQPSSYEQYF.

The rearrangement joins TRBV7-2 to TRBJ2-5, with TRBD2 matching over 9 bases. Germline assignment: CDR1 SGHTA and CDR2 FQGNSA. J was trimmed by 2 bases and V by 8 bases; bases with no gene match: 6. This CDR3 is built from 14 residues. CDR3 in amino acids: CASRLTSGQETQYF. For the CDR3, the DNA is TGTGCCAGCCGTCTAACTAGCGGGCAAGAGACCCAGTACTTC.

This clonotype was seen many times. The chain employs TRBV2 and TRBJ2-3; the D is unclear. The CDR3 contains 11 residues. Trimming removed 8 bases at V and 6 bases at J, with 9 bases between. Per germline, CDR1 SNHLY and CDR2 FYNNEI. CDR3 in DNA: TGTGCCAGCGCTATTGGGGATACGCAGTATTTT. Amino acid sequence: CASAIGDTQYF. The full variable domain, with the rest looked up from reference TRBV2 and TRBJ2-3, is EPEVTQTPSHQVTQMGQEVILRCVPISNHLYFYWYRQILGQKVEFLVSFYNNEISEKSEIFDDQFSVERPDGSNFTLKIRSTKLEDSAMYFCASAIGDTQYFGPGTRLTVL.

This clonotype has a count of ten or more. The V gene is TRBV12-3 or TRBV12-4, the J gene TRBJ1-5; 9 positions agree with TRBD1. CDR3 size: 14 residues. Germline trimming cut 7 bases from V and 6 bases from J; bases unmatched to any gene: 7. CDR3: CASTRTGAGQPQHF. CDR3 coding DNA: TGTGCCAGCACCCGGACAGGGGCAGGTCAGCCCCAGCATTTT.

The J gene is TRBJ2-1, the V gene TRBV7-9; D unresolved. The germline V and J ends were trimmed by 5 bases and 7 bases, with 3 bases remaining between them. Germline V gene lookup returns CDR1 SEHNR and CDR2 FQNEAQ (reference sequence). This CDR3 is 10 amino acids long. The CDR3 DNA follows: TGTGCCAGCAGCGGAAATGAGCAGTTCTTC. Translated, it gives CASSGNEQFF.

About this clonotype: An end of the junction does not agree with germline; a read error may underlie this. The chain carries TRBV10-1 and TRBJ2-7, with D perhaps matching TRBD1 (5 bases). CDR1 and CDR2 from the germline V gene are WNHNN and SYGVQD (reference sequence). This CDR3 has 15 amino acids. CDR3 sequence reads: CASSEASSGANEQYF. DNA for the CDR3: TGTGCCAGCAGTGAAGCGAGCTCTGGGGCCAACGAGCAGTACTTC.

By proportion, this clonotype is medium-sized. The chain carries TRBV10-3 and TRBJ1-3; the D is unclear. Germline lookup yields CDR1 ENHRY and CDR2 SYGVKD. V was shortened by 7 bases and J by 10 bases, with 17 bases between the two germline ends. This CDR3 spans 13 amino acids. The CDR3 spells CAITPDRISTIYF. The CDR3 bases are TGTGCCATCACCCCGGACCGAATAAGTACCATATATTTT.

This clonotype has at least ten counts. V is TRBV29-1 and J is TRBJ1-5; D not certain. Deletions cut 5 bases from V and 0 bases from J, with 17 bases between. This CDR3 is built from 16 residues. Germline V lookup: CDR1 SQVTM, CDR2 ANQGSEA. This CDR3 reads CSVITRGLDSNQPQHF. CDR3 in DNA: TGCAGCGTTATAACTCGGGGATTAGATAGCAATCAGCCCCAGCATTTT.